This TCR beta chain appears in the sequencing data of a study of blood T cell repertoires in COVID-19. Across the whole study: Samples of COVID-19 (acute and convalescent) were obtained from the United States, Italy and Spain.

Produced via immunoSEQ multiplex PCR; TCRdb's table is partial and in-frame only. The table records 180,000 or so clones, 86% of them present only once. Germline loops: CDR1 KGHSH, CDR2 LQKENI. The CDR3 is 16 residues long. The V segment lost 3 bases and the J segment 7 bases; nucleotides outside the gene matches: 7. The source material was peripheral blood. The rearrangement links TRBV18 to TRBJ2-1; 12 nucleotides match TRBD2. This TCR was recovered from a man aged 18 to 29 with acute or convalescent COVID-19. The CDR3 sequence is CASSPRGLAGNNEQFF. CDR3 coding DNA: TGTGCCAGCTCACCCCGTGGACTAGCGGGGAATAATGAGCAGTTCTTC.